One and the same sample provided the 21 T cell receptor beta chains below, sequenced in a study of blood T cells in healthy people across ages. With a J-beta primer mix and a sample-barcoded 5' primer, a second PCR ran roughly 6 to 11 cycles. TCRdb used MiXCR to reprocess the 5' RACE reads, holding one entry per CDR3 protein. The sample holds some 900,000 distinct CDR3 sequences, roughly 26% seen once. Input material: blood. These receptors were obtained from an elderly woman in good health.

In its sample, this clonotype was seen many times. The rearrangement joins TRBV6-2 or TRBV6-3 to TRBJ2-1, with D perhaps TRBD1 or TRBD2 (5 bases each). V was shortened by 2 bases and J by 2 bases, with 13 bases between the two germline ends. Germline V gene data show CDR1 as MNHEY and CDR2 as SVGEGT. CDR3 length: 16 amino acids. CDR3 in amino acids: CASSYVQGRTYNEQFF. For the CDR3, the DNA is TGTGCCAGCAGTTACGTCCAGGGACGAACCTACAATGAGCAGTTCTTC.

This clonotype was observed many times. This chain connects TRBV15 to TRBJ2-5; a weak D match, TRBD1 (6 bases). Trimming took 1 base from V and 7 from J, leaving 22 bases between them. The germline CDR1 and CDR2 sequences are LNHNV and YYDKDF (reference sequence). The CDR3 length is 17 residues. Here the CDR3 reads CATSRARSQGHTVTQYF. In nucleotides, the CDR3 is TGTGCCACCAGCAGAGCCCGAAGCCAGGGACATACGGTGACCCAGTACTTC. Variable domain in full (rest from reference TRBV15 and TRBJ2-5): DAMVIQNPRYQVTQFGKPVTLSCSQTLNHNVMYWYQQKSSQAPKLLFHYYDKDFNNEADTPDNFQSRRPNTSFCFLDIRSPGLGDTAMYLCATSRARSQGHTVTQYFGPGTRLLVL.

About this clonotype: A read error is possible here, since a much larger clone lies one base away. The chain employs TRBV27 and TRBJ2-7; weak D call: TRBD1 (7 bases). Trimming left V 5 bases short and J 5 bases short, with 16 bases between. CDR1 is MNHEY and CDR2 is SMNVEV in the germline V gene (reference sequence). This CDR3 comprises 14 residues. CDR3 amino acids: CASSPQGGNHEQYF. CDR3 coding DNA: TGTGCCAGCAGTCCCCAGGGGGGAAACCACGAGCAGTACTTC.

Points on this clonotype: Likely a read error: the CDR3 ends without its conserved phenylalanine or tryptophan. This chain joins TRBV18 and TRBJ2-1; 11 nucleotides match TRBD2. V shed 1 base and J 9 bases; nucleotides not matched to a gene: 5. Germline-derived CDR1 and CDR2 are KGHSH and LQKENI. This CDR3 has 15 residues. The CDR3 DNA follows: TGTGCCAGCTCACCACGGCTAGCGGGGGGAGGTGAGCAGTTCCTC. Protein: CASSPRLAGGGEQFL.

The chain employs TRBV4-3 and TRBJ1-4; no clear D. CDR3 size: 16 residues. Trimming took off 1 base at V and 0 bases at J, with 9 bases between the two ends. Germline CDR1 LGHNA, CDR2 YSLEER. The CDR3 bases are TGCGCCAGCAGCCAAGCGGCCAGACCAACTAATGAAAAACTGTTTTTT. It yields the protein CASSQAARPTNEKLFF.

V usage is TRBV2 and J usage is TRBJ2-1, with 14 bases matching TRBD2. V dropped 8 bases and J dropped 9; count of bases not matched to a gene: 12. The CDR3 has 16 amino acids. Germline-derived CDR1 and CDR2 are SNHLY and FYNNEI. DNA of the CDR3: TGTGCCAGCGACCCGTTTTTGGGACTAGCGGGGGCTGAGCAGTTCTTC. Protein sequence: CASDPFLGLAGAEQFF.

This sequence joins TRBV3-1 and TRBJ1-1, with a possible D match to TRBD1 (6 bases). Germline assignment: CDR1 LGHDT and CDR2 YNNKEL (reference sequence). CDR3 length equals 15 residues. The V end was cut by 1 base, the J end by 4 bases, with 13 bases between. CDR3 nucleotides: TGTGCCAGCAGCCAAGGAGAGACAGGACCCACTGAAGCTTTCTTT. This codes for CASSQGETGPTEAFF.

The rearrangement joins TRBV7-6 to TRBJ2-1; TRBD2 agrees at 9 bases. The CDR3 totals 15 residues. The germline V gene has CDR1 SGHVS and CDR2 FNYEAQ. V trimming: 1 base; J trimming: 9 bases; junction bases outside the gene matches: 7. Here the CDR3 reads CASSLGAGGVGEQFF. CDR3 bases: TGTGCCAGCAGCTTAGGGGCGGGGGGGGTCGGTGAGCAGTTCTTC.

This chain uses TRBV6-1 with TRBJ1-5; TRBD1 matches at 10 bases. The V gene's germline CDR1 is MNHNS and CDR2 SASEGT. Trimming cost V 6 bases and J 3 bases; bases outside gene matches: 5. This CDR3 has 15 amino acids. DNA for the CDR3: TGTGCCAGCAGGAGGGACAGGGGTGACAATCAGCCCCAGCATTTT. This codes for CASRRDRGDNQPQHF.

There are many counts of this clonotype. The CDR3 DNA reads as TGCGCCAGCAGCCAAGAAGGTCGGGGTGAGCAGTTCTTC. This encodes CASSQEGRGEQFF. The chain uses TRBV4-3 and TRBJ2-1; tentatively, D is TRBD2 (5 bases). The germline V gene encodes CDR1 LGHNA and CDR2 YSLEER. V was cut by 0 bases and J by 9 bases, with 9 bases left in between. The CDR3 extends over 13 amino acids.

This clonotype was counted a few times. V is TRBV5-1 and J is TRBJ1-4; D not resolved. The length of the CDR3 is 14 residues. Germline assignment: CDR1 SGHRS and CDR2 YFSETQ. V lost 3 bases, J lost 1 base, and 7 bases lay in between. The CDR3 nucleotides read TGCGCCAGCAGCTCCGGGTTAACTAATGAAAAACTGTTTTTT. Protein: CASSSGLTNEKLFF.

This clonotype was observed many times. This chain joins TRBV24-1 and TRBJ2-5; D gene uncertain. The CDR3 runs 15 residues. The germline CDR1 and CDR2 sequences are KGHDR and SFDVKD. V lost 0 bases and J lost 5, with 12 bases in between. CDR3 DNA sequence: TGTGCCACCAGTGATTTGCTGAGTGGAATGGAGACCCAGTACTTC. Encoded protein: CATSDLLSGMETQYF.

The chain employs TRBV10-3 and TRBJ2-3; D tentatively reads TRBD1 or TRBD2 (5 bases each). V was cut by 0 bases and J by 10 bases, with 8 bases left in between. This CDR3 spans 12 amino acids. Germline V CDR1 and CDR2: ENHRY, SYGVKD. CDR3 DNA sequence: TGTGCCATCAGTGAGTCCACGGGACCGCAGTATTTT. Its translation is CAISESTGPQYF.

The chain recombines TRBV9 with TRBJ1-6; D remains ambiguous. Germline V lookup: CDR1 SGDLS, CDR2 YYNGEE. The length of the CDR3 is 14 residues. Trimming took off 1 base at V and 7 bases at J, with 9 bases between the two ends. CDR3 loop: CASSVSRSNSPLHF. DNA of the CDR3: TGTGCCAGCAGCGTAAGCAGATCAAATTCACCCCTCCACTTT.

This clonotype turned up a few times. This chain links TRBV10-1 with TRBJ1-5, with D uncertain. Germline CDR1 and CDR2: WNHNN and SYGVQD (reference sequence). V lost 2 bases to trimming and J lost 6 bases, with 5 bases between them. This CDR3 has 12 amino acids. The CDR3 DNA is TGCGCCAGCAGTGAGATCGGTCAGCCCCAGCATTTT. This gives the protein CASSEIGQPQHF.

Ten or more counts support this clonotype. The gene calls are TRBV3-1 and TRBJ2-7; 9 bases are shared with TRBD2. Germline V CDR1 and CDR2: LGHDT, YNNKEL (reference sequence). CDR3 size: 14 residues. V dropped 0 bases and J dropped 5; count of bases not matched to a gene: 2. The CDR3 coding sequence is TGTGCCAGCAGCCAAGATTGGACTAGCGACGAGCAGTACTTC. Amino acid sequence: CASSQDWTSDEQYF.

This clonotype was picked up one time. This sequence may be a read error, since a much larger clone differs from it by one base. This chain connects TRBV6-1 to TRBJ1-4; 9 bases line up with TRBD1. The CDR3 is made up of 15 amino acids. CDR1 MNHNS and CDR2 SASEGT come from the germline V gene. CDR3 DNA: TGTGCCAGCAGTGACACCGGGACAGGGCCCGAAAAACGGTTTTTT. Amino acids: CASSDTGTGPEKRFF.

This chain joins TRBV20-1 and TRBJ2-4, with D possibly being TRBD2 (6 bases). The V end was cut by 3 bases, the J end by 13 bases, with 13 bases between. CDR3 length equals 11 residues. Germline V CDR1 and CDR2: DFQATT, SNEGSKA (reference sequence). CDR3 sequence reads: CSARASSGQYF. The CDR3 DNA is TGCAGTGCTAGGGCCTCGAGCGGGCAGTACTTC.

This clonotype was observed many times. The CDR3 DNA sequence: TGCAGCGTTGTTCAGGACAGCGTCCTAGAGACCCAGTACTTC. Residues: CSVVQDSVLETQYF. The chain has TRBV29-1 and TRBJ2-5; D perhaps matches TRBD1 (6 bases). CDR1 SQVTM and CDR2 ANQGSEA come from the germline V gene. This CDR3 is 14 amino acids long. Trimming stripped 4 bases from V and 4 bases from J, with 16 bases between.

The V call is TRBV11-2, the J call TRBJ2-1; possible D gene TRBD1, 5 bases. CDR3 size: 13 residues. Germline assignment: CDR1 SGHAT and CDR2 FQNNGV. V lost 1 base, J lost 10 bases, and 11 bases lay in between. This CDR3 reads CASSLARPGEQFF. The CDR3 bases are TGTGCCAGCAGCTTAGCCAGGCCAGGGGAGCAGTTCTTC.

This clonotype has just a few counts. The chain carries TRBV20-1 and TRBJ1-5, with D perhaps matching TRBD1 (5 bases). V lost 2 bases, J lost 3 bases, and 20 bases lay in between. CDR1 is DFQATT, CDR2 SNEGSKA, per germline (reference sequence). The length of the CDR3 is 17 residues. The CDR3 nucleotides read TGCAGTGCTAGACCTGGGGGGGTGCGAGGTGACAATCAGCCCCAGCATTTT. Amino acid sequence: CSARPGGVRGDNQPQHF.